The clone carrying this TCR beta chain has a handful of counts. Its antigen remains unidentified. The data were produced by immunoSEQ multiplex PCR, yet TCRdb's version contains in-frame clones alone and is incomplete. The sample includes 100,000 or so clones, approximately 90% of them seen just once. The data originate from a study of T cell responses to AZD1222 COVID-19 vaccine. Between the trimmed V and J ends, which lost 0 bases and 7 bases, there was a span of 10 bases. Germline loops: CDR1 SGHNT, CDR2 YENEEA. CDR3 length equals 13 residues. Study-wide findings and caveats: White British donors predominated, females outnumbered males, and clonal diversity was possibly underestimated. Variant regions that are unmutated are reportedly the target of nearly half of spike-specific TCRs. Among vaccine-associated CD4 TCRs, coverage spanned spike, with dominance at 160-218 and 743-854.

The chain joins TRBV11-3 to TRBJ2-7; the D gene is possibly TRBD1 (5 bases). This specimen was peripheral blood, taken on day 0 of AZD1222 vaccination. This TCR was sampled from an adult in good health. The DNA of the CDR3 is TGTGCCAGCAGCTTAGATCCAGGGTCGGAGCAGTACTTC. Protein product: CASSLDPGSEQYF.